These 13 T cell receptor beta chains were all obtained from the same sample, sequenced in a study of blood T cell repertoires in COVID-19. Method: immunoSEQ multiplex PCR; TCRdb's copy keeps in-frame clones and lacks some. The table has 11,000 to 15,000 clones, about four fifths seen once. Material: peripheral blood. The receptors derive from an older woman with acute or convalescent COVID-19.

This chain uses TRBV3-1 (or the pseudogene TRBV3-2) with TRBJ2-7, with 13 bases aligning to TRBD2. The germline CDR1 and CDR2 sequences are LGHDT and YNNKEL (reference sequence). The CDR3 loop spans 16 amino acids. V was clipped by 4 bases and J by 9 bases; unmatched bases: 12. The chain's CDR3 is CASSPRGTSGATGQYF. CDR3 nucleotides: TGTGCCAGCAGCCCCCGGGGGACTAGCGGGGCTACGGGGCAGTACTTC.

This rearrangement joins TRBV9 to TRBJ2-1; D possibly corresponds to TRBD1 (6 bases). Looked up from germline, CDR1 is SGDLS and CDR2 is YYNGEE. The length of the CDR3 is 14 residues. V dropped 7 bases and J dropped 0 bases, with 11 bases sitting between them. The CDR3 coding sequence is TGTGCCAGCGGGCAGGGGCTCTCCTACAATGAGCAGTTCTTC. This translates into CASGQGLSYNEQFF.

The chain uses TRBV19 and TRBJ2-5, with 7 bases identical to TRBD1. J gave up 5 bases and V 2 bases, and 2 bases lay outside the gene matches. CDR3 size: 13 residues. CDR1 LNHDA and CDR2 SQIVND come from the germline V gene (reference sequence). The CDR3 nucleotides read TGTGCCAGTAGTATAAAACAGGGGGAGACCCAGTACTTC. Protein product: CASSIKQGETQYF.

The CDR3 reads CASSAGTGSYGYTF. The CDR3, as DNA: TGTGCCAGCAGCGCCGGGACAGGGAGCTATGGCTACACCTTC. The gene calls are TRBV2 and TRBJ1-2; 9 bases are shared with TRBD1. The ends lost 6 bases at V and 4 bases at J; junction bases unmatched: 6. The CDR3 length is 14 residues. Germline-derived CDR1 and CDR2 are SNHLY and FYNNEI.

V is TRBV29-1 and J is TRBJ1-2, with no clear D. This CDR3 is built from 12 residues. Germline values: CDR1 SQVTM, CDR2 ANQGSEA. V gave up 6 bases and J gave up 5 bases, with 13 bases separating them. As DNA, the CDR3 is TGCAGCGTCTATGAGCCGGAGTATGGCTACACCTTC. It encodes CSVYEPEYGYTF.

This clone turned up a few times. V and J are TRBV27 and TRBJ1-2, with D perhaps matching TRBD1 (5 bases). V was trimmed by 4 bases and J by 5 bases, leaving 11 bases between them. Germline CDR1 is MNHEY and CDR2 is SMNVEV (reference sequence). CDR3 size: 13 residues. CDR3: CASSSQGGYGYTF. The CDR3 DNA reads TGTGCCAGCAGTTCCCAGGGAGGGTATGGCTACACCTTC.

The chain uses TRBV19 and TRBJ2-1, with TRBD2 matching over 12 bases. The germline V gene has CDR1 LNHDA and CDR2 SQIVND (reference sequence). J gave up 3 bases and V 8 bases, and 2 bases lay outside the gene matches. The CDR3 is 14 residues long. The CDR3 here is CASWTSGNYNEQFF. The CDR3 DNA reads as TGTGCCAGTTGGACTAGCGGGAACTACAATGAGCAGTTCTTC. The variable domain in full, completed from reference TRBV19 and TRBJ2-1, reads DGGITQSPKYLFRKEGQNVTLSCEQNLNHDAMYWYRQDPGQGLRLIYYSQIVNDFQKGDIAEGYSVSREKKESFPLTVTSAQKNPTAFYLCASWTSGNYNEQFFGPGTRLTVL.

The V and J genes are TRBV28 and TRBJ2-7; 12 bases match TRBD2. This CDR3 contains 14 residues. V trimming: 4 bases; J trimming: 7 bases; junction bases outside the gene matches: 5. Germline loops: CDR1 MDHEN, CDR2 SYDVKM. In nucleotides, the CDR3 is TGTGCCAGCAGTTCACTAGCGGGAGGACGGGAGCAGTACTTC. This gives the protein CASSSLAGGREQYF. Full variable domain (missing parts from reference TRBV28 and TRBJ2-7): DVKVTQSSRYLVKRTGEKVFLECVQDMDHENMFWYRQDPGLGLRLIYFSYDVKMKEKGDIPEGYSVSREKKERFSLILESASTNQTSMYLCASSSLAGGREQYFGPGTRLTVT.

The chain has TRBV11-2 and TRBJ2-7; D is uncertain. The CDR3 spans 12 residues. The germline V gene has CDR1 SGHAT and CDR2 FQNNGV. The ends were cut back, 5 bases at V and 4 bases at J, with 9 bases in the middle. CDR3 protein: CASSLRSYEQYF. In nucleotides, the CDR3 is TGTGCCAGCAGCCTTCGGTCATACGAGCAGTACTTC.

The chain carries TRBV7-2 and TRBJ1-4, with TRBD1 matching 9 bases. The CDR3 extends over 15 amino acids. V was pared by 6 bases and J by 8 bases, with 10 bases of the junction left unmatched. Germline CDR1 SGHTA, CDR2 FQGNSA. The CDR3 loop reads CASSRAGTGNEKLFF. As DNA, the CDR3 is TGTGCCAGCAGTCGCGCCGGGACAGGGAACGAAAAACTGTTTTTT.

V usage is TRBV19 and J usage is TRBJ2-3; TRBD1 might be the D (5 bases). CDR3 length equals 13 residues. V lost 5 bases to trimming and J lost 3 bases, with 9 bases between them. Germline V lookup: CDR1 LNHDA, CDR2 SQIVND (reference sequence). The CDR3 protein is CASSGKGTDTQYF. CDR3 sequence (DNA): TGTGCCAGTAGTGGAAAGGGGACAGATACGCAGTATTTT.

V gene TRBV5-1 combines with J gene TRBJ2-7; tentatively, D is TRBD1 (6 bases). Germline CDR1 and CDR2: SGHRS and YFSETQ. The CDR3 is made up of 14 amino acids. Trimming shortened V by 1 base and J by 3 bases, and 11 bases separated the two germline ends. For the CDR3, the DNA is TGCGCCAGCAGCTTGAATCGGGACATCTACGAGCAGTACTTC. This encodes CASSLNRDIYEQYF.

This clone showed up just once. J is TRBJ1-1 and V is TRBV7-8; perhaps TRBD1 as D (5 bases). CDR1 and CDR2 from the germline V gene are SGHVS and FQNEAQ. Between the trimmed V and J ends, which lost 5 bases and 0 bases, there was a span of 7 bases. The CDR3 contains 13 residues. CDR3 sequence: CASSLTVNTEAFF. The DNA of the CDR3 is TGTGCCAGCAGCCTGACAGTGAACACTGAAGCTTTCTTT.